This TCR beta chain stems from a study of radiotherapy plus CTLA-4 blockade in lung cancer (dated by TCRdb to 2016 to 2019). A note on the overall study: Objective responses were observed in 18% of enrolled patients, and disease control was achieved in 31%. What the research found in general, with its limitations: TCR clones derived from tumors expanded in peripheral blood after treatment with radiotherapy and ipilimumab. Increased serum interferon-beta after radiation, together with early dynamic changes in blood T cell clones, were reported to be the strongest predictors of response.

The CDR3 spans 15 residues, from the cysteine through the phenylalanine. Here the CDR3 DNA is all that survives: 45 bases in frame from base 1. The germline V gene specifies SGHVS as CDR1 and FNYEAQ as CDR2. V is clipped by 5 bases and J by 3 bases, and the sequence between their germline boundaries is 15 bases long. Library preparation employed the immunoSEQ multiplex PCR assay. TCRdb re-hosts the immuneACCESS table, in-frame sequences only. Its copies lack some clones; in the studies checked, an unresolved V gene accounts for under half of them, and the cause for the rest is not known. For this sample the table gives 35,000 to 55,000 clones, of which around 77% were detected only once. Of the sample, approximately 2.5% falls within the top ten clones. In this study, focal radiation therapy paired with CTLA-4 blockade (ipilimumab) was tested in patients who had chemo-refractory metastatic non-small-cell lung cancer.

A note on this clone: This clone's antigen is unknown. No per-base quality is available; no much larger clone lies one base away.

In this chain, TRBV7-6 is recombined with TRBJ2-3; TRBD2 is possibly the D segment (6 matching bases). The sequencing here drew on peripheral blood, taken from a patient treated with radiotherapy plus ipilimumab. The origin of this receptor is a human donor with non-small cell lung cancer whose response to radiotherapy plus ipilimumab could not be evaluated. The CDR3 here reads CASSPGADVTDTQYF. The sequenced DNA: TGTGCCAGCAGCCCGGGAGCGGACGTGACAGATACGCAGTATTTT.